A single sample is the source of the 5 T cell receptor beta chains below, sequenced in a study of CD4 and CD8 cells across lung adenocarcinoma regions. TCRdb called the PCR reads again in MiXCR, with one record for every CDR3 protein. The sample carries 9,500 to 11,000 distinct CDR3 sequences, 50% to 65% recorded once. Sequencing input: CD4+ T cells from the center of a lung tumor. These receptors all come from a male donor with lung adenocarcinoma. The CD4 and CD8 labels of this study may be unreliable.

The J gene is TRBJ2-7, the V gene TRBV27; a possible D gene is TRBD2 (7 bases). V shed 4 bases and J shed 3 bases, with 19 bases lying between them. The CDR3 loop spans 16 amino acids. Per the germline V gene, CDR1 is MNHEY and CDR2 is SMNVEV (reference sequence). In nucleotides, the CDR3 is TGTGCCAGCAGTTACCGAGGGGGGGCGATTTTCTACGAGCAGTACTTC. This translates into CASSYRGGAIFYEQYF.

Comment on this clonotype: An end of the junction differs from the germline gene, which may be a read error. This chain's CDR3 is CASRATGGAGHCDQETQYF. The CDR3, as DNA: TGTGCCAGCAGAGCCACGGGGGGAGCCGGACACTGTGACCAAGAGACGCAGTACTTC. V is TRBV27 and J is TRBJ2-5; 7 nucleotides agree with TRBD2. There are 19 residues in the CDR3. The germline gives CDR1 MNHEY, CDR2 SMNVEV (reference sequence).

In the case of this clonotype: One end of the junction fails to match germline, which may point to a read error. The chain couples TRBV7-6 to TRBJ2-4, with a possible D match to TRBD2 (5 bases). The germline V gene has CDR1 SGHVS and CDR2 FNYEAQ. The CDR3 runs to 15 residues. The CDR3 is CASSLGTFSTDMQYF. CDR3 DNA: TGTGCCAGCAGCTTAGGGACTTTTTCCACAGATATGCAGTACTTT.

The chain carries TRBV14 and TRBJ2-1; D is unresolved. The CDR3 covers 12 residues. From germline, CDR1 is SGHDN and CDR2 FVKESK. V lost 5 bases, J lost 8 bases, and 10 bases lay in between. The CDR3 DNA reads TGTGCCAGCAGCACATGGAACCATGAGCAGTTCTTC. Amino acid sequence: CASSTWNHEQFF.

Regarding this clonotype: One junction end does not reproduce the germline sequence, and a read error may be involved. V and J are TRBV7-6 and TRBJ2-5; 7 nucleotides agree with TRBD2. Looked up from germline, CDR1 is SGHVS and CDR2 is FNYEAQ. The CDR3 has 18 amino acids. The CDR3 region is CASSLGVGGGRGQETQYF. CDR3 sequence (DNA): TGTGCCAGCAGCTTAGGGGTTGGGGGGGGTCGCGGCCAAGAGACGCAGTATTTC.